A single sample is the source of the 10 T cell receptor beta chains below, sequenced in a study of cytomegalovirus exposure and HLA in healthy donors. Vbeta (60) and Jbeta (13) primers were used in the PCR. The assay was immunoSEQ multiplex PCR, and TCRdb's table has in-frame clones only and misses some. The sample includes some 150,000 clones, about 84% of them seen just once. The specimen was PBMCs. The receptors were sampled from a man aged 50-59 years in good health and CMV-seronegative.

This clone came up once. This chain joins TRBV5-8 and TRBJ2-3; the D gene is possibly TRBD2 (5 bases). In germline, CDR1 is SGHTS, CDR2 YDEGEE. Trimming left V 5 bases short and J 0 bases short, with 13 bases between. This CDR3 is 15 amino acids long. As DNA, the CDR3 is TGTGCCAGCAGGACAACTAGGCCAAGCACAGATACGCAGTATTTT. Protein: CASRTTRPSTDTQYF.

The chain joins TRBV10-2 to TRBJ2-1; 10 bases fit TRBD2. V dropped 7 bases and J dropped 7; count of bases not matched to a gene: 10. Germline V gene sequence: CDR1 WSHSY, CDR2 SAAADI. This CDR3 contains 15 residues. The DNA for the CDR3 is TGCGCCAGCAACCAGGGACTAGCGACAGGAAATGAGCAGTTCTTC. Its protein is CASNQGLATGNEQFF.

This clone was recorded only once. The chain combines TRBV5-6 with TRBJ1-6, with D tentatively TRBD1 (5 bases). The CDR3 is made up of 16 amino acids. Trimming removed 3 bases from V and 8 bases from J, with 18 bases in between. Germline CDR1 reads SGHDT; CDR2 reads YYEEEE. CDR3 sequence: CASSSPWRGEYSPLHF. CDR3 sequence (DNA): TGTGCCAGCAGCTCCCCGTGGCGGGGGGAGTATTCACCCCTCCACTTT. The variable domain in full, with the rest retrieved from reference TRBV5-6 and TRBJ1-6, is DAGVTQSPTHLIKTRGQQVTLRCSPKSGHDTVSWYQQALGQGPQFIFQYYEEEERQRGNFPDRFSGHQFPNYSSELNVNALLLGDSALYLCASSSPWRGEYSPLHFGNGTRLTVT.

The CDR3 sequence is CAWSGQGIAYGYTF. The CDR3, as DNA: TGTGCCTGGAGTGGACAGGGGATAGCATATGGCTACACCTTC. The genes are TRBV30 and TRBJ1-2; 8 bases match TRBD1. V was clipped by 1 base and J by 5 bases; unmatched bases: 6. The CDR3 runs to 14 residues. Germline-derived CDR1 and CDR2 are GTSNPN and SVGIG (reference sequence). The variable domain in full, with the rest retrieved from reference TRBV30 and TRBJ1-2, is SQTIHQWPATLVQPVGSPLSLECTVEGTSNPNLYWYRQAAGRGLQLLFYSVGIGQISSEVPQNLSASRPQDRQFILSSKKLLLSDSGFYLCAWSGQGIAYGYTFGSGTRLTVV.

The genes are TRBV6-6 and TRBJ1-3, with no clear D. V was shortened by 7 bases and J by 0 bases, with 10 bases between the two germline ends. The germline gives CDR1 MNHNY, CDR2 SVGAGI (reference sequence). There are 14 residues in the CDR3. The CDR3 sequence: CASTPQYSGNTIYF. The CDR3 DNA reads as TGTGCCAGCACCCCACAGTACTCTGGAAACACCATATATTTT.

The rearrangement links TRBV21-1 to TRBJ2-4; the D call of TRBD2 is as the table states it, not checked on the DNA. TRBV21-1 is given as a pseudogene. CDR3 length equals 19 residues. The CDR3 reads CASKAKTSGRLLAKNIQYF. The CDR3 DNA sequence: TGTGCCAGCAAAGCAAAGACTAGCGGGAGACTGCTAGCCAAAAACATTCAGTACTTC.

CDR3 nucleotides: TGTGCCAGCAGTCTCCAACAGCCAATCTCTGGAAACACCATATATTTT. The encoded protein is CASSLQQPISGNTIYF. V gene TRBV28 combines with J gene TRBJ1-3; D ambiguous. V lost 5 bases and J lost 0, with 14 bases in between. Germline CDR1 MDHEN, CDR2 SYDVKM. The CDR3 loop spans 16 amino acids.

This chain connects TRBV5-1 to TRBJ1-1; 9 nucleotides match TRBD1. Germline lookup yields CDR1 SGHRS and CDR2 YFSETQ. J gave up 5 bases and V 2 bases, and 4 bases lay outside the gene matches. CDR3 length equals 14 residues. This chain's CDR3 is CASSLQGAETEAFF. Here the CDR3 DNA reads TGCGCCAGCAGCTTACAGGGGGCTGAGACTGAAGCTTTCTTT.

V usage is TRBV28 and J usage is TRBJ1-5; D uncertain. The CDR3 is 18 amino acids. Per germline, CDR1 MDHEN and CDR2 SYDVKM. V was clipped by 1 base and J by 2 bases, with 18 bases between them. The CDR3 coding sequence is TGTGCCAGCAGTTTATCCCCGGGTCCGGCCGGGGGCAATCAGCCCCAGCATTTT. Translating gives CASSLSPGPAGGNQPQHF.

CDR3 sequence: CASSLLREGRGYTF. In DNA form, the CDR3 reads TGTGCCAGCAGCCTCTTACGGGAGGGTCGGGGCTACACCTTC. The chain is built from TRBV2 and TRBJ1-2; D gene unclear. Germline V gene lookup returns CDR1 SNHLY and CDR2 FYNNEI. With 6 bases removed from V and 8 bases from J, the gap between germline ends came to 19 bases. There are 14 residues in the CDR3.